This T cell receptor (beta chain) came from a study of vaccination effects on CD4 cells after COVID-19. The study's findings and limits: Marked clonal contraction of both clone types appeared late after vaccination.

Note on this clone: Its matching antigen is unknown.

When around nine days of culture had elapsed, CD4+ T cells were isolated. This CDR3 is built from 12 residues. The ends were cut back, 3 bases at V and 10 bases at J, with 11 bases in the middle. In germline, CDR1 is SGHRS, CDR2 YFSETQ. Only in-frame clones appear in the TCRdb table, and some are missing; sequencing was by immunoSEQ multiplex PCR. This table has around 56,000 clones, 60% to 85% appearing once. This specimen consisted of CD4+ T cells from PBMCs cultured without peptide, obtained before COVID-19 vaccination. The chain employs TRBV5-1 and TRBJ2-1; D possibly matches TRBD1 or TRBD2 (6 bases each). This receptor was taken from a human donor who received a COVID-19 vaccine. CDR3 bases: TGCGCCAGCAGCTGGGGGGCCTTAGAGCAGTTCTTC. Its translation is CASSWGALEQFF. Drawing the rest from reference TRBV5-1 and TRBJ2-1, the complete variable domain is KAGVTQTPRYLIKTRGQQVTLSCSPISGHRSVSWYQQTPGQGLQFLFEYFSETQRNKGNFPGRFSGRQFSNSRSEMNVSTLELGDSALYLCASSWGALEQFFGPGTRLTVL.